The rows below give T cell receptor beta chains drawn from one sample of a study of blood T cell repertoires in COVID-19. Using immunoSEQ multiplex PCR, the repertoire was profiled, and TCRdb retains in-frame clones only, with some absent. The table lists roughly 330,000 clones, 80% to 90% of them singletons, with 5% to 7% in the top ten. The sequenced sample was peripheral blood. All receptors derive from a man aged 18 to 30 who had recovered from COVID-19. Each CDR3 is given with its conserved first and last residue. The order of the fields is J gene, V gene, D gene, clone size, CDR3 protein, CDR3 DNA. D genes are given only for firm matches. Rows give clone size only sometimes, using once, few, many, or a class for an expanded clone.

>TRBJ1-1|TRBV6-5|TRBD1|few
CASRGTGINTEAFF
TGTGCCAGCAGGGGGACAGGGATAAACACTGAAGCTTTCTTT
>TRBJ1-5|TRBV7-2|NA|NA
CASSLTGDNQPQHF
TGTGCCAGCAGCTTGACAGGAGACAATCAGCCCCAGCATTTT
>TRBJ2-3|TRBV7-2|TRBD2|NA
CASSLVASGWSDTQYF
TGTGCCAGCAGCTTAGTGGCTAGCGGGTGGTCGGATACGCAGTATTTT
>TRBJ2-1|TRBV7-2|TRBD1|NA
CASSLGTGLYNEQFF
TGTGCCAGCAGCCTCGGGACAGGTCTTTACAATGAGCAGTTCTTC
>TRBJ2-7|TRBV30|NA|NA
CAWNSEASSYEQYF
TGTGCCTGGAACTCGGAGGCTAGCTCCTACGAGCAGTACTTC
>TRBJ1-4|TRBV27|TRBD1|NA
CASSFASEEGGIREKLFF
TGTGCCAGCAGTTTCGCCAGTGAGGAAGGGGGCATACGGGAAAAACTGTTTTTT
>TRBJ1-5|TRBV2|NA|NA
CASSEEFYSNQPQHF
TGTGCCAGCAGTGAAGAATTCTATAGCAATCAGCCCCAGCATTTT
>TRBJ1-3|TRBV5-5|NA|NA
CASSFGKGNTIYF
TGTGCCAGCAGCTTTGGCAAAGGAAACACCATATATTTT
>TRBJ1-3|TRBV10-3|NA|NA
CAISGQDSGNTIYF
TGTGCCATCAGTGGACAGGACTCTGGAAACACCATATATTTT
>TRBJ1-1|TRBV7-3|NA|NA
CASSSGHSNTEAFF
TGTGCCAGCAGCTCGGGACACTCGAACACTGAAGCTTTCTTT
>TRBJ1-5|TRBV10-3|TRBD1|NA
CATGTGALNQPQHF
TGTGCCACCGGGACAGGGGCACTCAATCAGCCCCAGCATTTT
>TRBJ1-6|TRBV6-5|TRBD1|once
CASSSGPGGSPLHF
TGTGCCAGCAGTTCAGGGCCAGGGGGTTCACCCCTCCACTTT
>TRBJ1-4|TRBV6-6|NA|once
CASRNGGREINEKLFF
TGTGCCAGCAGAAATGGGGGCAGGGAAATTAATGAAAAACTGTTTTTT
>TRBJ1-1|TRBV27|NA|NA
CASSLAVRVKSAEAFF
TGTGCCAGCAGTTTAGCGGTTCGGGTAAAGTCCGCTGAAGCTTTCTTT
>TRBJ2-2|TRBV4-1|NA|NA
CASSREEGGTGELFF
TGCGCCAGCAGCCGAGAAGAAGGGGGCACCGGGGAGCTGTTTTTT
>TRBJ2-7|TRBV10-2|TRBD2|NA
CASSGIAGRDFYEQYF
TGCGCCAGCAGTGGTATAGCGGGTCGGGACTTCTACGAGCAGTACTTC